The 11 T cell receptor beta chains below were found in one sample sequenced in a study of blood T cells in healthy people across ages. The authors ran a second PCR of about 6 to 11 cycles using a sample-barcoded 5' primer and a J-beta primer mix. MiXCR, run by TCRdb on the 5' RACE reads, gives a single entry per CDR3 protein. The repertoire holds about a million distinct CDR3 sequences, with 51% as singletons. The sequencing sample was made of blood. The receptor source for this set is a woman aged 55-75 years in good health.

This clonotype has more than one count but fewer than ten. This sequence joins TRBV20-1 and TRBJ1-5, with D tentatively TRBD1 (5 bases). Germline CDR1 and CDR2: DFQATT and SNEGSKA (reference sequence). The CDR3 extends over 15 amino acids. Trimming shortened V by 4 bases and J by 0 bases, and 13 bases separated the two germline ends. CDR3 loop: CSATEGISSNQPQHF. CDR3 sequence (DNA): TGCAGTGCTACCGAGGGGATTAGTAGCAATCAGCCCCAGCATTTT.

This clonotype appeared a single time. V and J are TRBV5-1 and TRBJ1-5; no clear D. The CDR3 loop spans 14 amino acids. V was trimmed by 7 bases and J by 5 bases, leaving 16 bases between them. Germline V gives CDR1 SGHRS, CDR2 YFSETQ. CDR3: CASGVNPGDQPQHF. CDR3 nucleotide sequence: TGCGCCAGCGGCGTCAACCCCGGAGATCAGCCCCAGCATTTT. The entire variable domain, with the rest obtained from reference TRBV5-1 and TRBJ1-5, is as follows: KAGVTQTPRYLIKTRGQQVTLSCSPISGHRSVSWYQQTPGQGLQFLFEYFSETQRNKGNFPGRFSGRQFSNSRSEMNVSTLELGDSALYLCASGVNPGDQPQHFGDGTRLSIL.

In this sample, this clonotype turned up a few times. This chain's CDR3 is CASSGRDYVYEQYF. CDR3 nucleotides: TGTGCCAGCAGTGGCCGGGACTATGTCTACGAGCAGTACTTC. The gene calls are TRBV6-2 or TRBV6-3 and TRBJ2-7; 7 nucleotides line up with TRBD2. The CDR3 is made up of 14 amino acids. V was pared by 5 bases and J by 3 bases, with 7 bases of the junction left unmatched. The germline V gene has CDR1 MNHEY and CDR2 SVGEGT.

V usage is TRBV5-5 and J usage is TRBJ2-3, with no clear D. The V end was cut by 4 bases, the J end by 5 bases, with 17 bases between. Looked up from germline, CDR1 is SGHKS and CDR2 is YYEKEE (reference sequence). This CDR3 contains 15 residues. In DNA, the CDR3 is TGTGCCAGCAGCCCAACAATGGGTCCTAGAGATACGCAGTATTTT. Translated: CASSPTMGPRDTQYF.

This clonotype appeared a few times. The chain combines TRBV28 with TRBJ2-5; D gene ambiguous. Germline V gene sequence: CDR1 MDHEN, CDR2 SYDVKM. The V end was cut by 2 bases, the J end by 3 bases, with 10 bases between. The CDR3 runs to 14 residues. Written as DNA, the CDR3 is TGTGCCAGCAGTTTAACCGGGTTGGAAGAGACCCAGTACTTC. Its translation is CASSLTGLEETQYF.

The V and J genes are TRBV7-8 and TRBJ2-1; the match to TRBD2 covers 9 bases. The V segment lost 0 bases and the J segment 8 bases; nucleotides outside the gene matches: 14. This CDR3 spans 18 amino acids. CDR1 SGHVS and CDR2 FQNEAQ come from the germline V gene. CDR3 loop: CASSLAPSGNSLSYEQFF. The CDR3 DNA reads TGTGCCAGCAGCTTAGCCCCTAGCGGGAACTCTTTGAGCTATGAGCAGTTCTTC.

The chain employs TRBV28 and TRBJ1-2, with unresolved D. The CDR3 has 13 amino acids. Trimming shortened V by 5 bases and J by 3 bases, and 10 bases separated the two germline ends. Germline assignment: CDR1 MDHEN and CDR2 SYDVKM. The CDR3 sequence is CASSRADHYGYTF. For the CDR3, the DNA is TGTGCCAGCAGTCGGGCGGACCACTATGGCTACACCTTC.

The genes are TRBV30 and TRBJ2-7; D remains ambiguous. The germline V gene has CDR1 GTSNPN and CDR2 SVGIG (reference sequence). The CDR3 totals 13 residues. The V end was cut by 3 bases, the J end by 2 bases, with 11 bases between. CDR3: CAWSAGSTYEQYF. CDR3 nucleotides: TGTGCCTGGAGCGCCGGGTCAACCTACGAGCAGTACTTC.

This clonotype came up a few times. CDR3 sequence: CASSLSREGKLFF. The CDR3, as DNA: TGTGCCAGCAGTTTATCCAGGGAGGGTAAACTGTTTTTT. The rearrangement uses TRBV27 and TRBJ1-4; maybe TRBD1 (5 bases). The CDR3 contains 13 residues. V was trimmed by 0 bases and J by 11 bases, leaving 10 bases between them. The germline gives CDR1 MNHEY, CDR2 SMNVEV (reference sequence).

The rearrangement joins TRBV9 to TRBJ2-2, with 10 bases fitting TRBD2. CDR1 and CDR2 from the germline V gene are SGDLS and YYNGEE. The CDR3 runs 15 residues. V lost 4 bases to trimming and J lost 9 bases; unmatched junction nucleotides: 9. The CDR3 region is CASSNRASGSRELFF. The CDR3 DNA sequence: TGTGCCAGCAGCAACCGGGCTAGCGGGAGTAGGGAGCTGTTTTTT.

This clonotype turned up a few times. The chain is built from TRBV20-1 and TRBJ2-5; tentatively, D is TRBD1 (5 bases). CDR1 and CDR2 (germline): DFQATT, SNEGSKA (reference sequence). Trimming shortened V by 3 bases and J by 2 bases, and 13 bases separated the two germline ends. This CDR3 has 14 amino acids. The CDR3 sequence is CSARAQGRQETQYF. In DNA form, the CDR3 reads TGCAGTGCTAGGGCGCAGGGTCGACAAGAGACCCAGTACTTC.